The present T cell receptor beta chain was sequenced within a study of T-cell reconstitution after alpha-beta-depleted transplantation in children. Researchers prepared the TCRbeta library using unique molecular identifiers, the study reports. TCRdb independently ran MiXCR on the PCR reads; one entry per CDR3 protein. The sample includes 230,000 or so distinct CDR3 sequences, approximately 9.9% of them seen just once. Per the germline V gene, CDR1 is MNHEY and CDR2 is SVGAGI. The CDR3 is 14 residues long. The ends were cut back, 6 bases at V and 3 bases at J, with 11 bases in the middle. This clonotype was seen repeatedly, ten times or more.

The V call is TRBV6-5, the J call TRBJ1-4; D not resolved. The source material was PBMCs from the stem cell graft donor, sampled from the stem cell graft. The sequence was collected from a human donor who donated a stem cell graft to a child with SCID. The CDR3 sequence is CASSALPANEKLFF. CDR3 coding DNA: TGTGCCAGCAGCGCGCTCCCAGCTAATGAAAAACTGTTTTTT.